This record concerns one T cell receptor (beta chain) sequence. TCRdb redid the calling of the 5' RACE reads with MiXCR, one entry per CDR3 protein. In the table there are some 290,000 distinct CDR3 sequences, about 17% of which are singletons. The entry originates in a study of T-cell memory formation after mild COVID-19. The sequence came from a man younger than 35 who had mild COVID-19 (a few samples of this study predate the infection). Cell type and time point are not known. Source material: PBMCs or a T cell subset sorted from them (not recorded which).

In DNA, the CDR3 is TGTGCCAGTACCGGGTATGGATCTGGGGCCAACGTCCTGACTTTC. Translation: CASTGYGSGANVLTF. The rearrangement uses TRBV7-2 and TRBJ2-6; D is ambiguous. Trimming pared 9 bases from V and 1 base from J, leaving 13 bases between. This CDR3 has 15 residues. Looked up from germline, CDR1 is SGHTA and CDR2 is FQGNSA.